A selection of T cell receptor beta chains follows, all from one sample in a study of cytomegalovirus exposure and HLA in healthy donors. Method: immunoSEQ multiplex PCR; TCRdb's copy keeps in-frame clones and lacks some. The sample lists about 170,000 clones, less than 80% occurring once. Material: PBMCs. These TCRs come from a middle-aged man in good health and CMV-seronegative. Both conserved end residues are part of each CDR3. The D gene is left open where the match is weak. A row's size may be missing; if present it is once, few, many or a size class.

v_gene: TRBV6-1; j_gene: TRBJ1-1; abundance: NA; d_gene: NA; CDR3nt: TGTGCCAGCGTAATCACAGGGCCCACTGAAGCTTTCTTT; CDR3aa: CASVITGPTEAFF
v_gene: TRBV7-2; j_gene: TRBJ1-2; abundance: NA; d_gene: TRBD1; CDR3nt: TGTGCCAGCAGCTTAGGCGGGGCGGGGACAGGGGGCTATGGCTACACCTTC; CDR3aa: CASSLGGAGTGGYGYTF
v_gene: TRBV7-9; j_gene: TRBJ2-2; abundance: once; d_gene: TRBD2; CDR3nt: TGTGCCAGCAGCCCCCCTAGCGGGGGGGACACCGGGGAGCTGTTTTTT; CDR3aa: CASSPPSGGDTGELFF
v_gene: TRBV2; j_gene: TRBJ2-2; abundance: NA; d_gene: NA; CDR3nt: TGTGCCAGCAATCCTAGGGGGGGTGCGGGCAACACCGGGGAGCTGTTTTTT; CDR3aa: CASNPRGGAGNTGELFF
v_gene: TRBV25-1; j_gene: TRBJ1-2; abundance: NA; d_gene: NA; CDR3nt: TGTGCCAGCAGTGAATGGGGGGGGACCTATGGCTACACCTTC; CDR3aa: CASSEWGGTYGYTF
v_gene: TRBV19; j_gene: TRBJ2-3; abundance: few; d_gene: TRBD2; CDR3nt: TGTGCCAGCATCGGGACTAGCGGGGTCACAGATACGCAGTATTTT; CDR3aa: CASIGTSGVTDTQYF
v_gene: TRBV19; j_gene: TRBJ2-7; abundance: few; d_gene: NA; CDR3nt: TGTGCCAGTAGTATCCGCCAGGGTACCTACGAGCAGTACTTC; CDR3aa: CASSIRQGTYEQYF
v_gene: TRBV5-1; j_gene: TRBJ2-3; abundance: NA; d_gene: NA; CDR3nt: TGCGCCAGCAGCCCTCACAGGGAGCTTAGCACAGATACGCAGTATTTT; CDR3aa: CASSPHRELSTDTQYF
v_gene: TRBV5-1; j_gene: TRBJ2-1; abundance: few; d_gene: NA; CDR3nt: TGCGCCAGCAGCTTGGAATCGGGAAGCTACAATGAGCAGTTCTTC; CDR3aa: CASSLESGSYNEQFF
v_gene: TRBV28; j_gene: TRBJ1-4; abundance: NA; d_gene: NA; CDR3nt: TGTGCCAGCAGGGAGGCCCTTAATGAAAAACTGTTTTTT; CDR3aa: CASREALNEKLFF
v_gene: TRBV5-4; j_gene: TRBJ1-2; abundance: few; d_gene: TRBD1; CDR3nt: TGTGCCAGCAGCTCTGGGGGACAGGGGAACTATGGCTACACCTTC; CDR3aa: CASSSGGQGNYGYTF
v_gene: TRBV7-9; j_gene: TRBJ1-2; abundance: NA; d_gene: NA; CDR3nt: TGTGCCAGCAGCTTAGCGCAAGGGGGAAACTATGGCTACACCTTC; CDR3aa: CASSLAQGGNYGYTF
v_gene: TRBV14; j_gene: TRBJ2-2; abundance: few; d_gene: TRBD1; CDR3nt: TGTGCCAGCAGCCTTGGACAGGGGGCCACCGGGGAGCTGTTTTTT; CDR3aa: CASSLGQGATGELFF
v_gene: TRBV2; j_gene: TRBJ1-2; abundance: NA; d_gene: NA; CDR3nt: TGTGCCAGCTCCAGTGGCGGATTCTATGGCTACACCTTC; CDR3aa: CASSSGGFYGYTF
v_gene: TRBV7-8; j_gene: TRBJ2-5; abundance: NA; d_gene: TRBD2; CDR3nt: TGTGCCAGCACAGGGGGGAGGAGCGGGGGGTACGGGGAGACCCAGTACTTC; CDR3aa: CASTGGRSGGYGETQYF
v_gene: TRBV5-1; j_gene: TRBJ2-7; abundance: NA; d_gene: TRBD1; CDR3nt: TGCGCCAGCAGCTACGGGACAGGCGGGGACGAGCAGTACTTC; CDR3aa: CASSYGTGGDEQYF
v_gene: TRBV7-9; j_gene: TRBJ1-1; abundance: NA; d_gene: NA; CDR3nt: TGTGCCAGCAGCCTTACACCAGAAGCTTTCTTT; CDR3aa: CASSLTPEAFF
v_gene: TRBV27; j_gene: TRBJ1-6; abundance: NA; d_gene: NA; CDR3nt: TGTGCCAGCAGTTTTGGAGGTTCACCCCTCCACTTT; CDR3aa: CASSFGGSPLHF
v_gene: TRBV4-1; j_gene: TRBJ2-7; abundance: NA; d_gene: TRBD2; CDR3nt: TGCGCCAGCAGCCAACTCCAAGTGACTAGCGGGACACGGGAGCAGTACTTC; CDR3aa: CASSQLQVTSGTREQYF
v_gene: TRBV4-3; j_gene: TRBJ2-5; abundance: NA; d_gene: NA; CDR3nt: TGCGCCAGCAGCCGGAAGATATCGGGTATCTTGGAAGAGACCCAGTACTTC; CDR3aa: CASSRKISGILEETQYF
v_gene: TRBV9; j_gene: TRBJ2-2; abundance: NA; d_gene: TRBD2; CDR3nt: TGTGCCAGCAGCGCGGAAGCGGGAGTTCAAACCGGGGAGCTGTTTTTT; CDR3aa: CASSAEAGVQTGELFF
v_gene: TRBV19; j_gene: TRBJ2-5; abundance: few; d_gene: TRBD2; CDR3nt: TGTGCCAGTAGTTTTCGGACTAGCGGGGAGGAGACCCAGTACTTC; CDR3aa: CASSFRTSGEETQYF
v_gene: TRBV11-3; j_gene: TRBJ2-2; abundance: few; d_gene: NA; CDR3nt: TGTGCCAGCAGCATGAGACAGAGGAACACCGGGGAGCTGTTTTTT; CDR3aa: CASSMRQRNTGELFF
v_gene: TRBV6-4; j_gene: TRBJ2-3; abundance: NA; d_gene: NA; CDR3nt: TGTGCCAGCAGTTGGACTCAATACACAGATACGCAGTATTTT; CDR3aa: CASSWTQYTDTQYF
v_gene: TRBV30; j_gene: TRBJ1-3; abundance: NA; d_gene: NA; CDR3nt: TGTGCCTGGAGTGGGGGGGCTGGAAACACCATATATTTT; CDR3aa: CAWSGGAGNTIYF
v_gene: TRBV7-9; j_gene: TRBJ2-5; abundance: NA; d_gene: TRBD1; CDR3nt: TGTGCCAGCAGCCGCTACAGACAGGGGGCGGTCTTGGAGACCCAGTACTTC; CDR3aa: CASSRYRQGAVLETQYF
v_gene: TRBV4-3; j_gene: TRBJ1-2; abundance: NA; d_gene: NA; CDR3nt: TGCGCCAGCAGCCAGGGGGGTTCGGGGGGAAGGATTGACAACACCTTC; CDR3aa: CASSQGGSGGRIDNTF
v_gene: TRBV28; j_gene: TRBJ2-2; abundance: NA; d_gene: TRBD2; CDR3nt: TGTGCCAGCACGGCGCACAGCGGGGGCACCGGGGAGCTGTTTTTT; CDR3aa: CASTAHSGGTGELFF
v_gene: TRBV4-1; j_gene: TRBJ2-7; abundance: few; d_gene: TRBD1; CDR3nt: TGCGCCAGCAGCCGTGGACAGGGGGCTTACGAGCAGTACTTC; CDR3aa: CASSRGQGAYEQYF
v_gene: TRBV7-6; j_gene: TRBJ1-1; abundance: NA; d_gene: NA; CDR3nt: TGTGCCGGCAGCTCCGAGGCCTCGAACACTGGAGCTTTCTTT; CDR3aa: CAGSSEASNTGAFF
v_gene: TRBV5-1; j_gene: TRBJ1-6; abundance: NA; d_gene: TRBD1; CDR3nt: TGCGCCAGCAGCTTGGGTAGGGACAGGGGATCACCCCTCCACTTT; CDR3aa: CASSLGRDRGSPLHF
v_gene: TRBV4-3; j_gene: TRBJ2-5; abundance: NA; d_gene: NA; CDR3nt: TGCGCCAGCAGCCATGGGACAATTCAAGAGACCCAGTACTTC; CDR3aa: CASSHGTIQETQYF
v_gene: TRBV4-2; j_gene: TRBJ2-7; abundance: NA; d_gene: NA; CDR3nt: TGTGCCAGCAGCCAAGTCAGGGATAGCTCCTACGAGCAGTACTTC; CDR3aa: CASSQVRDSSYEQYF
v_gene: TRBV12-2; j_gene: TRBJ2-5; abundance: NA; d_gene: NA; CDR3nt: TGTGCAAGTCGCTTAGGGGAATTCTCCCTAGCGGGGCTCGGAGAGACCCAGTACTTC; CDR3aa: CASRLGEFSLAGLGETQYF
v_gene: TRBV7-3; j_gene: TRBJ2-3; abundance: few; d_gene: TRBD2; CDR3nt: TGTGCCAGCAGCTCCCCGGGACTAGCGGGAGAAAATCCAGATACGCAGTATTTT; CDR3aa: CASSSPGLAGENPDTQYF
v_gene: TRBV27; j_gene: TRBJ1-5; abundance: NA; d_gene: NA; CDR3nt: TGTGCCAGCAGTCCTCTGACACGAGATGATCAGCCCCAGCATTTT; CDR3aa: CASSPLTRDDQPQHF
v_gene: TRBV30; j_gene: TRBJ1-5; abundance: few; d_gene: NA; CDR3nt: TGTGCCTGGAGTCAGGGGCGGAATCAGCCCCAGCATTTT; CDR3aa: CAWSQGRNQPQHF
v_gene: TRBV7-9; j_gene: TRBJ1-4; abundance: few; d_gene: NA; CDR3nt: TGTGCCAGCAGCTTAAACAGTGCAACTAATGAAAAACTGTTTTTT; CDR3aa: CASSLNSATNEKLFF
v_gene: TRBV5-4; j_gene: TRBJ2-5; abundance: NA; d_gene: TRBD2; CDR3nt: TGTGCCAGCAGCTTGGTTTTAGCGGGGGCGAGAGAGACCCAGTACTTC; CDR3aa: CASSLVLAGARETQYF
v_gene: TRBV2; j_gene: TRBJ1-4; abundance: NA; d_gene: TRBD1; CDR3nt: TGTGCCAGCAGCCGGGACAGGGCACAAATGGAAAAACTGTTTTTT; CDR3aa: CASSRDRAQMEKLFF
v_gene: TRBV15; j_gene: TRBJ1-3; abundance: NA; d_gene: NA; CDR3nt: TGTGCCACCAGCAGAGATCTGGCAGGGCAAAGCTCTGGAAACACCATATATTTT; CDR3aa: CATSRDLAGQSSGNTIYF
v_gene: TRBV7-8; j_gene: TRBJ1-3; abundance: NA; d_gene: NA; CDR3nt: TGTGCCAGCAGCTTAGCCAGGGCTTTGCAAGGAAACACCATATATTTT; CDR3aa: CASSLARALQGNTIYF
v_gene: TRBV11-2; j_gene: TRBJ2-1; abundance: NA; d_gene: TRBD2; CDR3nt: TGTGCCAGCAGCCCGCGACTAGCGGGAGGGGGGGCTTACAATGAGCAGTTCTTC; CDR3aa: CASSPRLAGGGAYNEQFF
v_gene: TRBV4-2; j_gene: TRBJ2-3; abundance: NA; d_gene: TRBD2; CDR3nt: TGTGCCAGCAGCCAAGATGGGACTAGCGGGACCAGCACAGATACGCAGTATTTT; CDR3aa: CASSQDGTSGTSTDTQYF
v_gene: TRBV5-1; j_gene: TRBJ2-1; abundance: NA; d_gene: TRBD2; CDR3nt: TGCGCCAGCAGCTCAAACGGACTAGCGGCGTCCTACAATGAGCAGTTCTTC; CDR3aa: CASSSNGLAASYNEQFF